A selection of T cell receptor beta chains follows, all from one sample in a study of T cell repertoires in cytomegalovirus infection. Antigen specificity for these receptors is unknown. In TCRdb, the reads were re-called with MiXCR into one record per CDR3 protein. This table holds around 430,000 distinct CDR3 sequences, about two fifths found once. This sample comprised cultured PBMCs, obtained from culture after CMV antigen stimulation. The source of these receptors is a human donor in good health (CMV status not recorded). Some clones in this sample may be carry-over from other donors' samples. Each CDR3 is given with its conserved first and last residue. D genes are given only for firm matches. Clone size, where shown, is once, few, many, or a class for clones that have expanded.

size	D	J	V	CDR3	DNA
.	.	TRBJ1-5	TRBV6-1	CASSVRVIQPQHF	TGTGCCAGCAGTGTCCGGGTTATTCAGCCCCAGCATTTT
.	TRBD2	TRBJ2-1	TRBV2	CASTPTTSGSYNEQFF	TGTGCCAGCACCCCCACAACTAGCGGATCTTACAATGAGCAGTTCTTC
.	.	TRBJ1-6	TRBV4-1	CASSQDSYSSYNSPLHF	TGCGCCAGCAGCCAAGATTCGTACAGCTCCTATAATTCACCCCTCCACTTT
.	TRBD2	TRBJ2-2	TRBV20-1	CSAIGLAGKVTGELFF	TGCAGTGCAATCGGACTAGCGGGAAAGGTCACCGGGGAGCTGTTTTTT
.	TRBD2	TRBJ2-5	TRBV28	CASSLTTSLETQYF	TGTGCCAGCAGTTTAACGACTAGCCTAGAGACCCAGTACTTC
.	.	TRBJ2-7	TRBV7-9	CASSPVGSYEQYF	TGTGCCAGCAGCCCGGTGGGATCCTACGAGCAGTACTTC
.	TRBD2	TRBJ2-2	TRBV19	CASSSWRGGHNTNTGELFF	TGTGCCAGTAGTAGCTGGCGGGGGGGCCATAATACGAACACCGGGGAGCTGTTTTTT
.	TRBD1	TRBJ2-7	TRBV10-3	CAIRHGDRGSSYEQYF	TGTGCCATCAGACATGGGGACAGGGGAAGCTCCTACGAGCAGTACTTC
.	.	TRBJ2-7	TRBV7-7	CASTPSPGPIFSYEQYF	TGTGCCAGCACCCCGTCGCCGGGACCCATATTCTCCTACGAGCAGTACTTC
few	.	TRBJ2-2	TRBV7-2	CASSRGADYTGELFF	TGTGCCAGCAGCCGAGGGGCGGACTACACCGGGGAGCTGTTTTTT
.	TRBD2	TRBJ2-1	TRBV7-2	CASSLGWGRGGYNEQFF	TGTGCCAGCAGCTTAGGCTGGGGGCGGGGGGGTTACAATGAGCAGTTCTTC
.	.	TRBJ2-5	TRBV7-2	CASSPTGWGETQYF	TGTGCCAGCAGCCCAACAGGGTGGGGAGAGACCCAGTACTTC
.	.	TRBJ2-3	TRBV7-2	CASSFTGGKADTQYF	TGTGCCAGCAGCTTTACCGGGGGCAAAGCAGATACGCAGTATTTT
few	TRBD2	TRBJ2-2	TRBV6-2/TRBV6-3	CASRVGGRRTGELFF	TGTGCCAGCCGCGTGGGCGGGAGGCGAACCGGGGAGCTGTTTTTT
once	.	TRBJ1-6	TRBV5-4	CASSPTGYSPLHF	TGTGCCAGCAGTCCGACGGGCTATTCACCCCTCCACTTT
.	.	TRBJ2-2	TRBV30	CAWSVRPNTGELFF	TGTGCCTGGAGTGTACGGCCGAACACCGGGGAGCTGTTTTTT
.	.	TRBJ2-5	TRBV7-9	CASSWSRDPVGETQYF	TGTGCCAGCAGCTGGTCCCGGGACCCCGTCGGGGAGACCCAGTACTTC
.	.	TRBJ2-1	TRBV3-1	CASSQELVNEQFF	TGTGCCAGCAGCCAAGAACTGGTCAATGAGCAGTTCTTC
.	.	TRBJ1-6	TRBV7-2	CASSPGRDYNSPLHF	TGTGCCAGCAGCCCCGGACGGGACTATAATTCACCCCTCCACTTT
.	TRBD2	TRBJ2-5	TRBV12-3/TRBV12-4	CASSSGGSPGETQYF	TGTGCCAGCAGTTCCGGGGGGAGTCCAGGCGAGACCCAGTACTTC
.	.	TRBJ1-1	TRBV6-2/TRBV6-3	CASSKTWPTEAFF	TGTGCCAGCTCTAAAACCTGGCCCACTGAAGCTTTCTTT
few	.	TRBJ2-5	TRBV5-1	CASSLGRAWETQYF	TGCGCCAGCAGCTTGGGCAGGGCCTGGGAGACCCAGTACTTC
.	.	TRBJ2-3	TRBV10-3	CAISVNPRGTDTQYF	TGTGCCATCAGTGTTAACCCCCGGGGCACAGATACGCAGTATTTT
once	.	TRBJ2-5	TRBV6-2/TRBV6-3	CASSYSGTWETQYF	TGTGCCAGCAGTTACTCGGGGACATGGGAGACCCAGTACTTC
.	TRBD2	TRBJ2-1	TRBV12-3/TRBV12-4	CASVEGGYNEQFF	TGTGCCAGCGTGGAGGGAGGGTACAATGAGCAGTTCTTC
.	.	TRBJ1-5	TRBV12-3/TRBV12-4	CASSTYGVRQPQHF	TGTGCCAGCAGCACATACGGGGTCCGGCAGCCCCAGCATTTT
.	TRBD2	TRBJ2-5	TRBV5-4	CASTTSGGSQETQYF	TGTGCCAGCACGACTAGCGGGGGATCCCAAGAGACCCAGTACTTC
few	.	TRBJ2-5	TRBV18	CASSPQYQETQYF	TGTGCCAGCTCACCACAGTACCAAGAGACCCAGTACTTC
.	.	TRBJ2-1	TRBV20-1	CSARVPSSTIEQFF	TGCAGTGCTAGAGTACCCTCTTCGACGATTGAGCAGTTCTTC
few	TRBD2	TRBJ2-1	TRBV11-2	CASSFSGRTYNEQFF	TGTGCCAGCAGCTTCAGCGGGAGGACCTACAATGAGCAGTTCTTC
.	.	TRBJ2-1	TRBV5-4	CASSPGLSEQFF	TGTGCCAGCAGCCCGGGGCTGAGTGAGCAGTTCTTC
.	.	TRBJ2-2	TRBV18	CASSRGGTANTGELFF	TGTGCCAGCTCACGGGGGGGCACGGCGAACACCGGGGAGCTGTTTTTT
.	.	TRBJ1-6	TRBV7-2	CASSSRLRESPLHF	TGTGCCAGCAGCTCGAGGTTGAGGGAATCACCCCTCCACTTT
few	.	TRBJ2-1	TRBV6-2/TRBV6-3	CASSYNPAVSYNEQFF	TGTGCCAGCAGTTACAACCCAGCGGTATCCTACAATGAGCAGTTCTTC
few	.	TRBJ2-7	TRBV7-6	CASSSLQGRAYEQYF	TGTGCCAGCAGCAGTTTACAGGGGAGGGCATACGAGCAGTACTTC
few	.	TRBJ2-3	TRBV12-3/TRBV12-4	CASSLAGTWSGTQYF	TGTGCCAGCAGTTTAGCCGGGACATGGTCGGGTACGCAGTATTTT
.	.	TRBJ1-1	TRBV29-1	CSVSSGANTEAFF	TGCAGCGTGTCGTCGGGGGCCAACACTGAAGCTTTCTTT
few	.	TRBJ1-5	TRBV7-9	CASSTESSNQPQHF	TGTGCCAGCAGCACGGAGAGTAGCAATCAGCCCCAGCATTTT
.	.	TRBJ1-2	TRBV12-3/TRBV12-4	CASGRTDYGYTF	TGTGCCAGCGGCCGGACGGATTATGGCTACACCTTC
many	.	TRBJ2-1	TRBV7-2	CASIAGPGGEQFF	TGTGCCAGCATTGCGGGGCCGGGTGGAGAGCAGTTCTTC
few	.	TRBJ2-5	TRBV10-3	CAISGQGLSETQYF	TGTGCCATCAGTGGTCAGGGGCTCTCAGAGACCCAGTACTTC
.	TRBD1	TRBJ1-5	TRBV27	CASSSGQLRGQPQHF	TGTGCCAGCAGTTCGGGACAGCTGAGGGGTCAGCCCCAGCATTTT
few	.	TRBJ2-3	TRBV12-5	CAKLTQTDTQYF	TGTGCTAAATTGACTCAGACAGATACGCAGTATTTT
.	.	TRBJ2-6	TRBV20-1	CSARGINDAGANVLTF	TGCAGTGCTAGAGGAATCAACGACGCTGGGGCCAACGTCCTGACTTTC
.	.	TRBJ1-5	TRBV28	CASSFVSGEYQPQHF	TGTGCCAGCAGTTTCGTCTCAGGGGAGTATCAGCCCCAGCATTTT
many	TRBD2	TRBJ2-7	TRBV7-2	CASSRSGDYEQYF	TGTGCCAGCAGCCGCAGCGGGGATTACGAGCAGTACTTC
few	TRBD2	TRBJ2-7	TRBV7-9	CASRPPSGSSYEQYF	TGTGCCAGCAGGCCCCCTAGCGGGAGCTCCTACGAGCAGTACTTC
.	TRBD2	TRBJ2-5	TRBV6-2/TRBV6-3	CASSKVGGETQYF	TGTGCCAGCTCAAAAGTGGGGGGGGAGACCCAGTACTTC
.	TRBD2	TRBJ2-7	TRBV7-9	CASSLTSSGWNEQYF	TGTGCCAGCAGCTTAACGTCTAGCGGGTGGAACGAGCAGTACTTC
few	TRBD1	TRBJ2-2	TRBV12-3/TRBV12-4	CASSGGDRYTGELFF	TGTGCCAGCAGTGGAGGGGACAGGTACACCGGGGAGCTGTTTTTT
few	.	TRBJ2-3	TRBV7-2	CASGRDSRDTQYF	TGTGCCAGCGGAAGGGACTCGAGAGATACGCAGTATTTT
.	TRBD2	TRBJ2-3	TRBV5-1	CASSTAGGDTQYF	TGCGCCAGCAGCACAGCGGGGGGAGATACGCAGTATTTT
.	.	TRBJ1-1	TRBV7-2	CASNVILGNTEAFF	TGTGCCAGCAACGTTATTCTGGGGAACACTGAAGCTTTCTTT
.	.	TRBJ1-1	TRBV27	CASSRLRRGEAFF	TGTGCCAGCAGTAGGCTACGGAGGGGTGAAGCTTTCTTT
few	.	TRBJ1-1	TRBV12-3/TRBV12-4	CASSRPRGGANTEAFF	TGTGCCAGCAGTCGCCCTCGCGGGGGTGCGAACACTGAAGCTTTCTTT
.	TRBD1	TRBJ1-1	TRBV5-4	CASSLGDREAFF	TGTGCCAGCAGCTTGGGGGACAGAGAAGCTTTCTTT
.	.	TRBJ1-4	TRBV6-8	CASSVQEKLFF	TGTGCCAGCAGTGTTCAGGAAAAACTGTTTTTT